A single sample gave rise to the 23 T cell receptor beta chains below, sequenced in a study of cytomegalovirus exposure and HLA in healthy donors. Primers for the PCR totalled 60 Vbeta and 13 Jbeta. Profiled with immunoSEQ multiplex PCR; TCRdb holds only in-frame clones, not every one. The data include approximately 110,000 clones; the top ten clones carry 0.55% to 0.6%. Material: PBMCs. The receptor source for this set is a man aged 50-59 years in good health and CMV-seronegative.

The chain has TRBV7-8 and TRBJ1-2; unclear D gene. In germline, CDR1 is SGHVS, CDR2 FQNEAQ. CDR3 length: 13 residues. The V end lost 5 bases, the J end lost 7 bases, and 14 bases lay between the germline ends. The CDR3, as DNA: TGTGCCAGCAGCCCGGGATTTATGGCTGGCTACACCTTC. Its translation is CASSPGFMAGYTF.

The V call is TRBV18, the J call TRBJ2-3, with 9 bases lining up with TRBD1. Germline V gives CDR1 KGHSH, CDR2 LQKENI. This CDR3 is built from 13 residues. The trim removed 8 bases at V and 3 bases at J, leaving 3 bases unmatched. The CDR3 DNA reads TGTGCCAGCCGCGGACAGGGGACAGATACGCAGTATTTT. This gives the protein CASRGQGTDTQYF.

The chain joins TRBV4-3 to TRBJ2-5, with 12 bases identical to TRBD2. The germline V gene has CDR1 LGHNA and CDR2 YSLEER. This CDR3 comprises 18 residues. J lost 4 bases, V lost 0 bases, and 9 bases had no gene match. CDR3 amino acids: CASSQELAGGPETETQYF. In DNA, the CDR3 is TGCGCCAGCAGCCAAGAGCTAGCGGGAGGGCCGGAGACAGAGACCCAGTACTTC.

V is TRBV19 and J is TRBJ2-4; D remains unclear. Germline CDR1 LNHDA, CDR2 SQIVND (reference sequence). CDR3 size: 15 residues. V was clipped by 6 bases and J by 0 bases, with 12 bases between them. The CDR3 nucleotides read TGTGCCAGTAGATCCCCATCCGGAGCCAAAAACATTCAGTACTTC. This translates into CASRSPSGAKNIQYF.

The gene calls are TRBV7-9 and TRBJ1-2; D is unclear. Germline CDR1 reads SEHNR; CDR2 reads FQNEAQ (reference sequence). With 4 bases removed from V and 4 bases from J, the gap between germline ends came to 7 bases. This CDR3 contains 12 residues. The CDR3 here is CASSSGGYGYTF. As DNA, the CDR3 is TGTGCCAGCAGCTCCGGCGGCTATGGCTACACCTTC. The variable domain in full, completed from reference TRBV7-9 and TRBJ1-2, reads DTGVSQNPRHKITKRGQNVTFRCDPISEHNRLYWYRQTLGQGPEFLTYFQNEAQLEKSRLLSDRFSAERPKGSFSTLEIQRTEQGDSAMYLCASSSGGYGYTFGSGTRLTVV.

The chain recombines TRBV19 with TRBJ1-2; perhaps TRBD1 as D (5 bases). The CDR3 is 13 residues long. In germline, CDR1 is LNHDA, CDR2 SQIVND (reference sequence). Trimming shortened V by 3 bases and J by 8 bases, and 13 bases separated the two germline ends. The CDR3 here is CASSIFPSGGYTF. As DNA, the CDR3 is TGTGCCAGTAGTATTTTCCCCTCAGGGGGCTACACCTTC.

CDR3 loop: CSVEGRGSEQFF. The DNA of the CDR3 is TGCAGCGTTGAGGGTCGAGGAAGTGAGCAGTTCTTC. The chain carries TRBV29-1 and TRBJ2-1; D call uncertain. Germline loops: CDR1 SQVTM, CDR2 ANQGSEA. This CDR3 is 12 amino acids long. Trimming stripped 3 bases from V and 9 bases from J, with 12 bases between.

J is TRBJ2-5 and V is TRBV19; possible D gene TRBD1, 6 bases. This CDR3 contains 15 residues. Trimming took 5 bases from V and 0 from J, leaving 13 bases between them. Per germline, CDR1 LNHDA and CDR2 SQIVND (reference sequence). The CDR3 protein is CASSGRTVDQETQYF. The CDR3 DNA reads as TGTGCCAGTAGTGGGCGGACAGTCGACCAAGAGACCCAGTACTTC.

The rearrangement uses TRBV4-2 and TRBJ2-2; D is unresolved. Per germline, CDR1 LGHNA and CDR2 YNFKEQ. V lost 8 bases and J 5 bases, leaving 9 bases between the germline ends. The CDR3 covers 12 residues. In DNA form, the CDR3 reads TGTGCCAGCGGGTTCAGGACCGGGGAGCTGTTTTTT. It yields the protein CASGFRTGELFF.

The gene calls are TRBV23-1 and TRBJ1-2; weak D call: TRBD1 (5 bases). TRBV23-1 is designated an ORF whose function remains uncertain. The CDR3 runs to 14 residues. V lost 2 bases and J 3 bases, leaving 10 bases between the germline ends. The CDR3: CASSQEDIYYGYTF. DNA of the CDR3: TGCGCCAGCAGTCAAGAGGACATTTACTATGGCTACACCTTC.

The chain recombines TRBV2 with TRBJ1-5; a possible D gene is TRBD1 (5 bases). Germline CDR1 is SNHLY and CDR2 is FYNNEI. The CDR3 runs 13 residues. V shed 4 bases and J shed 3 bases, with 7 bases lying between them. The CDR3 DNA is TGTGCCAGCAGTGGACAGCCCAATCAGCCCCAGCATTTT. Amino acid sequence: CASSGQPNQPQHF. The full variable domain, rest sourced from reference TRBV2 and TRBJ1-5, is EPEVTQTPSHQVTQMGQEVILRCVPISNHLYFYWYRQILGQKVEFLVSFYNNEISEKSEIFDDQFSVERPDGSNFTLKIRSTKLEDSAMYFCASSGQPNQPQHFGDGTRLSIL.

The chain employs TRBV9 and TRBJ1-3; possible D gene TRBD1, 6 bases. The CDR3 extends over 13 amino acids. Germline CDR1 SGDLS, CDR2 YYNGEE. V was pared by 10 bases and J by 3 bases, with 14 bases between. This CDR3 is CASGGANGNTIYF. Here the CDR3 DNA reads TGTGCCTCGGGGGGGGCAAATGGAAACACCATATATTTT.

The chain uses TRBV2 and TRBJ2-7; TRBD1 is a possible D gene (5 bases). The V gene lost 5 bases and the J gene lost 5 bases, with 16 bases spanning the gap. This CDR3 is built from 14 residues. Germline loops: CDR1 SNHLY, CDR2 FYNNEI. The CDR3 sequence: CASSRRGRENEQYF. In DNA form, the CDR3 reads TGTGCCAGCAGTCGAAGGGGCAGGGAAAACGAGCAGTACTTC.

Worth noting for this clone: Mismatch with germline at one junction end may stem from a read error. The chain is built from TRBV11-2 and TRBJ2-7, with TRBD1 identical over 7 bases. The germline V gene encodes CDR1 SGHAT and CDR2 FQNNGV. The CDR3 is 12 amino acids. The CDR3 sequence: CASGIGTASPIF. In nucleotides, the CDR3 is TGTGCCAGCGGGATCGGGACAGCCTCACCGATCTTC.

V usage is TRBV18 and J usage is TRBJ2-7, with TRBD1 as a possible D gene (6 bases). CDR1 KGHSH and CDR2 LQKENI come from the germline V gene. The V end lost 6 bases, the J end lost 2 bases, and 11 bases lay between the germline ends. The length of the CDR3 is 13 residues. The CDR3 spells CASSKGGTYEQYF. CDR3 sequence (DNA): TGTGCCAGCTCCAAAGGGGGAACCTACGAGCAGTACTTC.

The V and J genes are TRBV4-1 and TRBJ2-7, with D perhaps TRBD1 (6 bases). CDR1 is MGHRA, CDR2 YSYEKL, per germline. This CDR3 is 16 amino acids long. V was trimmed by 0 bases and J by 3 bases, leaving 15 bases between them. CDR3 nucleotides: TGCGCCAGCAGCCAAGAGCTGACAGGAGCTTACTACGAGCAGTACTTC. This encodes CASSQELTGAYYEQYF.

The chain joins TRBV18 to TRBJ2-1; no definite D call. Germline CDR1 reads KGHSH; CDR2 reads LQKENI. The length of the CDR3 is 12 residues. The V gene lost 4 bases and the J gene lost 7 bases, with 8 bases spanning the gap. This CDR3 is CASSLLRNEQFF. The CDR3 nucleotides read TGTGCCAGCTCACTACTGCGAAATGAGCAGTTCTTC.

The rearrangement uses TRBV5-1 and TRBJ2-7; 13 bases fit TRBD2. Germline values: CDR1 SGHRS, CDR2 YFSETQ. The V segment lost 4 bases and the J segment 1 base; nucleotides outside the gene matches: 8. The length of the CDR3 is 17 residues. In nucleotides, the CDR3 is TGCGCCAGCAGCACCGGGGGGACTAGCGGGATTTCCTACGAGCAGTACTTC. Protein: CASSTGGTSGISYEQYF.

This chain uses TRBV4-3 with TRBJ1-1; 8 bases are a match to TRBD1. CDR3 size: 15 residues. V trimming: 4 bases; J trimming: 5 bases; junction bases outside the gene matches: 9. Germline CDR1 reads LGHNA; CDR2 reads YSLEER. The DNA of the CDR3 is TGCGCCAGCAGCCCAGCAGGGGGCCGGGGGACTGAAGCTTTCTTT. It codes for CASSPAGGRGTEAFF.

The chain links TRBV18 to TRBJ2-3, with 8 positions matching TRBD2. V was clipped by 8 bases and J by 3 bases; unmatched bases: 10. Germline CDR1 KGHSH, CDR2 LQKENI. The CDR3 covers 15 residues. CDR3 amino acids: CASMGAGARTDTQYF. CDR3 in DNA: TGTGCCAGCATGGGAGCGGGAGCGAGGACAGATACGCAGTATTTT.

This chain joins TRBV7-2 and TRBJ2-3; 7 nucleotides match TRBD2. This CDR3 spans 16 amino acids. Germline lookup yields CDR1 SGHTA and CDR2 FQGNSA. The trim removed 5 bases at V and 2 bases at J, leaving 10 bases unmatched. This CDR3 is CASSPLGRGVTDTQYF. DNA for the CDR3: TGTGCCAGCAGCCCCCTAGGACGGGGGGTCACAGATACGCAGTATTTT.

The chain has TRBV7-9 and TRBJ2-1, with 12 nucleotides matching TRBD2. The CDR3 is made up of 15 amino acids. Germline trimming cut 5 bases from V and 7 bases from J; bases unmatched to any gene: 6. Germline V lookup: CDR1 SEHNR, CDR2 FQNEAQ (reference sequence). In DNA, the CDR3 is TGTGCCAGCAGCCAACTACTAGCGGGAGGTAATGAGCAGTTCTTC. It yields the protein CASSQLLAGGNEQFF.

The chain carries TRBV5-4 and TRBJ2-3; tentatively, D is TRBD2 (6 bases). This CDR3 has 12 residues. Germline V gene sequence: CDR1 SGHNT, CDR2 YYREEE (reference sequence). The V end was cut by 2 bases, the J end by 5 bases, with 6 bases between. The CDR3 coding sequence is TGTGCCAGCAGCTTAGCGGGAGATACGCAGTATTTT. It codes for CASSLAGDTQYF.